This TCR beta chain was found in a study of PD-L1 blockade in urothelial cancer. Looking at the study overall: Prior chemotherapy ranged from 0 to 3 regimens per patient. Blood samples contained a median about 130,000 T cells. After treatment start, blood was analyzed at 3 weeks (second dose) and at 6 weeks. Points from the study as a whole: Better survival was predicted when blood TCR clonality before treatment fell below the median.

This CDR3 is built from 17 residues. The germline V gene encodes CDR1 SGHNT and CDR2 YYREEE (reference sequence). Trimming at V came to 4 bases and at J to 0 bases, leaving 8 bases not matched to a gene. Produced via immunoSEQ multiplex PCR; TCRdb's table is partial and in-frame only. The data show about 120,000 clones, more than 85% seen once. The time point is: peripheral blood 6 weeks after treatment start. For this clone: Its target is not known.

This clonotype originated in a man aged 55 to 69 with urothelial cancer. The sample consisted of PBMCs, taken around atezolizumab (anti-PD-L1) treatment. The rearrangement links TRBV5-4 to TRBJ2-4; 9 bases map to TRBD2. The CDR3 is CASSVVTSGLAKNIQYF. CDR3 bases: TGTGCCAGCAGCGTCGTGACTAGCGGACTAGCCAAAAACATTCAGTACTTC.